The clone carrying this T cell receptor beta chain was found a few times. This sample includes further DNA sequences coding for the same CDR3. Clinical history as reported by participants underpinned cohort assignment. Data came from immunoSEQ multiplex PCR; TCRdb stores just in-frame clones and leaves some out. The sample holds approximately 470,000 clones; 75% to 90% are singletons and the top ten take 0.7%. This sample stems from a study of blood T cell repertoires in COVID-19. Study-wide context: The samples span acute and convalescent COVID-19 from the United States, Italy and Spain.

Looked up from germline, CDR1 is MNHEY and CDR2 is SMNVEV (reference sequence). J gave up 1 base and V 3 bases, and 3 bases lay outside the gene matches. This CDR3 region has 14 residues. The gene calls are TRBV27 and TRBJ2-7; 7 nucleotides align to TRBD1. The origin of this receptor is a woman in her late teens or twenties who had recovered from COVID-19. Sequencing was carried out using PBMCs or T cells enriched from blood (not recorded which). As DNA, the CDR3 is TGTGCCAGCAGTTTCAGGGACAGTTCCTACGAGCAGTACTTC. This translates into CASSFRDSSYEQYF.